The source of this T cell receptor beta chain is a study of shared clonotypes between healthy human individuals. Whole-study results and caveats: Clonotype sharing across a few donors was observed for 4% to 5.5% of naive CD4 clonotypes.

V lost 6 bases and J 0 bases, leaving 5 bases between the germline ends. The CDR3 runs 13 residues. Germline V gene sequence: CDR1 MDHEN, CDR2 SYDVKM. In this sample, this clone turned up once. Antigen specificity is unknown. Sequencing used immunoSEQ multiplex PCR; TCRdb keeps in-frame clones, though not all of them. The table has roughly 1.4 million clones, around 98.5% seen once. This receptor was identified in a man younger than 45 in good health. This chain joins TRBV28 and TRBJ2-2; D is undetermined. The sequenced material came from naive CD4+ T cells sorted from blood. The subset denotes: CD45RA+ positively selected. The CDR3 reads CASRQANTGELFF. Written as DNA, the CDR3 is TGTGCCAGCAGGCAGGCGAACACCGGGGAGCTGTTTTTT.